Listed here are 27 T cell receptor beta chains from one sample, sequenced in a study of identical twins. TCRdb called the 5' RACE reads again in MiXCR, with one record for every CDR3 protein. The repertoire holds more than 1.5 million distinct CDR3 sequences, with roughly 35% as singletons. The specimen was cord blood. The receptors come from a newborn girl in good health.

This clonotype appeared a few times. A junction end diverges from the germline sequence, so it may reflect a read error. This chain joins TRBV2 and TRBJ1-4; D may be TRBD1 (5 bases). Germline loops: CDR1 SNHLY, CDR2 FYNNEI. The CDR3 contains 14 residues. CDR3 sequence: CASTGGTTNEKLFF. Here the CDR3 DNA reads TGTGCCAGCACCGGGGGAACGACTAATGAGAAACTGTTTTTT. Complete variable domain (other parts from reference TRBV2 and TRBJ1-4): EPEVTQTPSHQVTQMGQEVILRCVPISNHLYFYWYRQILGQKVEFLVSFYNNEISEKSEIFDDQFSVERPDGSNFTLKIRSTKLEDSAMYFCASTGGTTNEKLFFGSGTQLSVL.

This chain joins TRBV6-6 and TRBJ2-5, with D possibly being TRBD2 (6 bases). The DNA end favors TRBJ2-7, so the J call may be wrong. CDR1 and CDR2 from the germline V gene are MNHNY and SVGAGI (reference sequence). This CDR3 region has 12 residues. CDR3 amino acids: CASSYGGHEQYF. CDR3 DNA: TGTGCCAGCAGTTACGGAGGGCACGAGCAGTACTTC.

This chain joins TRBV7-9 and TRBJ2-2; no definite D call. Germline assignment: CDR1 SEHNR and CDR2 FQNEAQ (reference sequence). Trimming shortened V by 4 bases and J by 0 bases, and 6 bases separated the two germline ends. CDR3 length: 14 amino acids. The CDR3 protein is CASSSLTNTGELFF. DNA of the CDR3: TGTGCCAGCAGCTCCCTCACGAACACCGGGGAGCTGTTTTTT.

This clonotype was seen a few times. This rearrangement joins TRBV5-8 to TRBJ2-1, with 7 nucleotides matching TRBD1. This CDR3 is built from 12 residues. V was clipped by 7 bases and J by 10 bases; unmatched bases: 8. CDR1 SGHTS and CDR2 YDEGEE come from the germline V gene. The CDR3 DNA reads TGTGCCAGCGGGATCGACAGGGCAGAGCAGTTCTTC. Translated, it gives CASGIDRAEQFF. The whole variable domain, filled in from reference TRBV5-8 and TRBJ2-1, reads EAGVTQSPTHLIKTRGQQATLRCSPISGHTSVYWYQQALGLGLQFLLWYDEGEERNRGNFPPRFSGRQFPNYSSELNVNALELEDSALYLCASGIDRAEQFFGPGTRLTVL.

CDR3 region: CASSLVSGSGQVQDTQYF. The CDR3, as DNA: TGTGCCAGCAGCTTAGTATCGGGCTCGGGACAGGTGCAAGATACGCAGTATTTT. The chain couples TRBV7-2 to TRBJ2-3; 8 bases line up with TRBD1. The CDR3 extends over 18 amino acids. CDR1 and CDR2 from the germline V gene are SGHTA and FQGNSA. Losses at the gene ends were 1 base for V and 5 bases for J; bases not matched to a gene: 14. The entire variable domain, with the rest obtained from reference TRBV7-2 and TRBJ2-3, is as follows: GAGVSQSPSNKVTEKGKDVELRCDPISGHTALYWYRQSLGQGLEFLIYFQGNSAPDKSGLPSDRFSAERTGGSVSTLTIQRTQQEDSAVYLCASSLVSGSGQVQDTQYFGPGTRLTVL.

V is TRBV12-3 or TRBV12-4 and J is TRBJ2-1; maybe TRBD2 (6 bases). This CDR3 is built from 14 residues. Trimming cost V 2 bases and J 7 bases, with 12 bases left between them. The CDR3 here is CASSLRATSNEQFF. As DNA, the CDR3 is TGTGCCAGCAGTTTACGGGCGACTAGTAATGAGCAGTTCTTC.

This clonotype appeared a few times. The chain carries TRBV14 and TRBJ2-3; 10 positions agree with TRBD1. The V gene end was trimmed by 2 bases and the J gene end by 4 bases; junction bases not matched to a gene: 9. The length of the CDR3 is 17 residues. Germline V lookup: CDR1 SGHDN, CDR2 FVKESK. The CDR3 coding sequence is TGTGCCAGCAGCCAATTTGGCGGGACAGGGGTCCCAGATACGCAGTATTTT. As protein: CASSQFGGTGVPDTQYF.

In regard to this clonotype: This may stem from a read error, because a much larger clone lies one nucleotide away. V and J are TRBV13 and TRBJ2-7; D is unresolved. Trimming pared 5 bases from V and 7 bases from J, leaving 15 bases between. CDR3 length: 13 amino acids. CDR1 is PRHDT and CDR2 is FYEKMQ in the germline V gene (reference sequence). The CDR3 protein is CASSPPTYNEQYF. CDR3 DNA sequence: TGTGCCAGCAGCCCGCCGACTTACAATGAGCAGTACTTC.

Worth noting for this clonotype: Sequence at one end of the junction differs from germline and may be a read error. This sequence joins TRBV9 and TRBJ2-1, with a possible D match to TRBD1 (5 bases). CDR1 and CDR2 from the germline V gene are SGDLS and YYNGEE. This CDR3 is 13 amino acids long. The CDR3 DNA sequence: TGTACCAGCAGCGTAGCCAGGGACAATGAGCAGTTCTTC. Its translation is CTSSVARDNEQFF.

The CDR3 DNA follows: TGCAGTGCTAGGGGTACTAGCGGGGGGCATGAGCAGTTCTTC. Translating gives CSARGTSGGHEQFF. V usage is TRBV20-1 and J usage is TRBJ2-1; 12 positions match TRBD2. This CDR3 comprises 14 residues. With V trimmed by 3 bases and J by 8 bases, 5 bases remained unmatched. Germline V gene data show CDR1 as DFQATT and CDR2 as SNEGSKA (reference sequence).

The J gene is TRBJ1-1, the V gene TRBV5-1; D perhaps matches TRBD1 (5 bases). The V end lost 0 bases, the J end lost 5 bases, and 17 bases lay between the germline ends. Germline V gene data show CDR1 as SGHRS and CDR2 as YFSETQ. The CDR3 loop spans 16 amino acids. Written as DNA, the CDR3 is TGCGCCAGCAGCTTGGGGACACTGACCTGGGGGACTGAAGCTTTCTTT. Protein product: CASSLGTLTWGTEAFF.

This clonotype was found a few times. This chain links TRBV7-9 with TRBJ1-2, with D perhaps TRBD1 (6 bases). Looked up from germline, CDR1 is SEHNR and CDR2 is FQNEAQ (reference sequence). Trimming took off 3 bases at V and 4 bases at J, with 12 bases between the two ends. This CDR3 contains 14 residues. CDR3 nucleotides: TGTGCCAGCAGCTTTACCGGGGGCTCCTATGGCTACACCTTC. Its translation: CASSFTGGSYGYTF.

The rearrangement uses TRBV28 and TRBJ2-7; D is unclear. CDR1 and CDR2 (germline): MDHEN, SYDVKM. The germline V and J ends were trimmed by 5 bases and 3 bases, with 11 bases remaining between them. The CDR3 covers 13 residues. The CDR3 region is CASSHGVYYEQYF. The CDR3, as DNA: TGTGCCAGCAGTCATGGGGTTTACTACGAGCAGTACTTC.

The chain links TRBV3-1 to TRBJ2-5; TRBD2 matches 10 bases. CDR1 and CDR2 (germline): LGHDT, YNNKEL (reference sequence). The ends lost 6 bases at V and 1 base at J; junction bases unmatched: 11. There are 17 residues in the CDR3. CDR3 loop: CASRALLSGRAQETQYF. The DNA for the CDR3 is TGTGCCAGCAGGGCCTTGTTAAGCGGGAGGGCCCAAGAGACCCAGTACTTC.

This clonotype was picked up a small number of times. V usage is TRBV10-3 and J usage is TRBJ2-1; 12 bases align to TRBD2. Germline trimming cut 3 bases from V and 5 bases from J; bases unmatched to any gene: 5. The V gene's germline CDR1 is ENHRY and CDR2 SYGVKD. The length of the CDR3 is 16 residues. CDR3 region: CAISEETSGGHNEQFF. The DNA of the CDR3 is TGTGCCATCAGTGAAGAGACTAGCGGGGGACACAATGAGCAGTTCTTC.

This chain links TRBV13 with TRBJ2-1; 11 bases map to TRBD2. CDR3 length: 18 residues. In germline, CDR1 is PRHDT, CDR2 FYEKMQ (reference sequence). Trimming removed 3 bases from V and 5 bases from J; junction bases left unmatched: 12. CDR3 in DNA: TGTGCCAGCAGCTTTCCTCGTGGTCCGGGACTAGCGGACAATGAGCAGTTCTTC. As protein: CASSFPRGPGLADNEQFF.

This chain links TRBV29-1 with TRBJ1-1, with 11 bases identical to TRBD1. CDR1 is SQVTM and CDR2 is ANQGSEA in the germline V gene. This CDR3 region has 15 residues. V was clipped by 4 bases and J by 5 bases; unmatched bases: 9. The chain's CDR3 is CSVGTGGPGGTEAFF. CDR3 sequence (DNA): TGCAGCGTTGGGACAGGGGGCCCAGGAGGGACTGAAGCTTTCTTT.

This clonotype showed up just a few times. The chain uses TRBV20-1 and TRBJ1-5, with 10 bases lining up with TRBD1. The germline CDR1 and CDR2 sequences are DFQATT and SNEGSKA (reference sequence). The CDR3 spans 15 residues. The V gene end was trimmed by 6 bases and the J gene end by 6 bases; junction bases not matched to a gene: 11. The CDR3 DNA sequence: TGCAGTGCGTACCCGGGACAGGGGAACATTCAGCCCCAGCATTTT. Translation gives CSAYPGQGNIQPQHF.

In regard to this clonotype: This may stem from a read error, because a much larger clone lies one nucleotide away. The chain has TRBV2 and TRBJ1-2; TRBD1 matches at 9 bases. CDR3 length: 13 amino acids. V was pared by 6 bases and J by 4 bases, with 3 bases of the junction left unmatched. Germline loops: CDR1 SNHLY, CDR2 FYNNEI. The CDR3, as DNA: TGTGCCAGCAGGGAACAGGGGGCCTATGGCTACACCTTC. Protein: CASREQGAYGYTF.

This sequence joins TRBV5-6 and TRBJ1-6, with TRBD1 matching 12 bases. Trimming took 3 bases from V and 7 from J; bases not matched to a gene: 2. The CDR3 runs to 15 residues. Germline values: CDR1 SGHDT, CDR2 YYEEEE. The CDR3 protein is CASSWGQGANSPLHF. The DNA of the CDR3 is TGTGCCAGCAGCTGGGGACAGGGGGCGAATTCACCCCTCCACTTT.

The genes are TRBV20-1 and TRBJ2-1, with 12 bases lining up with TRBD2. CDR1 DFQATT and CDR2 SNEGSKA come from the germline V gene (reference sequence). V lost 4 bases, J lost 9 bases, and 7 bases stayed unmatched. The CDR3 consists of 14 residues. CDR3 loop: CSANLAGGLGEQFF. The CDR3 DNA reads as TGCAGTGCTAACCTAGCGGGGGGGCTCGGTGAGCAGTTCTTC.

V and J are TRBV2 and TRBJ2-5, with D tentatively TRBD2 (5 bases). This CDR3 contains 13 residues. Per the germline V gene, CDR1 is SNHLY and CDR2 is FYNNEI. Trimming removed 7 bases from V and 1 base from J, with 10 bases in between. This CDR3 reads CASTPLVQETQYF. In DNA form, the CDR3 reads TGTGCCAGCACCCCACTAGTCCAAGAGACCCAGTACTTC.

The rearrangement joins TRBV9 to TRBJ2-3; 7 positions agree with TRBD2. Germline V CDR1 and CDR2: SGDLS, YYNGEE. Germline trimming cut 3 bases from V and 7 bases from J; bases unmatched to any gene: 11. This CDR3 is 15 amino acids long. CDR3 DNA: TGTGCCAGCAGCGCACAAACGGGGAGGGGAAATACGCAGTATTTT. It yields the protein CASSAQTGRGNTQYF.

The rearrangement links TRBV20-1 to TRBJ2-1; 8 nucleotides agree with TRBD2. Looked up from germline, CDR1 is DFQATT and CDR2 is SNEGSKA (reference sequence). The CDR3 sequence is 16 residues long. J lost 3 bases, V lost 3 bases, and 10 bases had no gene match. The CDR3 protein is CSASGSGSYYYNEQFF. DNA of the CDR3: TGCAGTGCTAGTGGGAGCGGGAGCTATTACTACAATGAGCAGTTCTTC.

This chain links TRBV20-1 with TRBJ1-5, with TRBD1 matching over 9 bases. V shed 6 bases and J 1 base; nucleotides not matched to a gene: 4. The CDR3 loop spans 14 amino acids. Germline CDR1 reads DFQATT; CDR2 reads SNEGSKA (reference sequence). In DNA, the CDR3 is TGCAGTGCAGTACAGGGGGCCAGCAATCAGCCCCAGCATTTT. Translated, it gives CSAVQGASNQPQHF.

Here the CDR3 reads CASSYQGTADTQYF. The CDR3 DNA sequence: TGTGCCAGCAGCTACCAAGGGACAGCTGATACGCAGTATTTT. This chain joins TRBV9 and TRBJ2-3; 7 bases are a match to TRBD1. The CDR3 spans 14 residues. CDR1 is SGDLS and CDR2 is YYNGEE in the germline V gene. Unmatched junction bases numbered 8, after V lost 4 bases and J lost 6 bases.

V is TRBV2 and J is TRBJ2-3; no firm D call. The CDR3 has 13 amino acids. Germline V lookup: CDR1 SNHLY, CDR2 FYNNEI. V was shortened by 6 bases and J by 2 bases, with 9 bases between the two germline ends. In DNA, the CDR3 is TGTGCCAGCAGGCGGCGAATCACAGATACGCAGTATTTT. It translates to CASRRRITDTQYF.